This T cell receptor beta chain emerged from a study of cytomegalovirus exposure and HLA in healthy donors. Amplification used 60 Vbeta primers and 13 Jbeta primers. The protocol was immunoSEQ multiplex PCR, while the TCRdb copy is restricted to in-frame clones and leaves out a portion. In the table there are about 94,000 clones, roughly 77% of which are singletons. Study-level points and caveats: The later analysis indicated that the majority of CMV-associated TCR beta chains appeared HLA-restricted. The study dropped some indistinguishable V segments, TRBV6-2 and TRBV6-3 among them. The study flagged approximately 180 TCR beta chains as cytomegalovirus-associated.

CDR3 length: 16 residues. Trimming took 2 bases from V and 4 from J; bases not matched to a gene: 7. Germline V gives CDR1 MNHEY, CDR2 SVGAGI. About this clone: The antigen remains unidentified.

This TCR derives from a human donor in good health. Sequencing used PBMCs. V usage is TRBV6-5 and J usage is TRBJ1-5; 8 nucleotides match TRBD1. The CDR3 DNA follows: TGTGCCAGCAGTTACAGGGGACAGGCGTTAAATCAGCCCCAGCATTTT. This gives the protein CASSYRGQALNQPQHF.